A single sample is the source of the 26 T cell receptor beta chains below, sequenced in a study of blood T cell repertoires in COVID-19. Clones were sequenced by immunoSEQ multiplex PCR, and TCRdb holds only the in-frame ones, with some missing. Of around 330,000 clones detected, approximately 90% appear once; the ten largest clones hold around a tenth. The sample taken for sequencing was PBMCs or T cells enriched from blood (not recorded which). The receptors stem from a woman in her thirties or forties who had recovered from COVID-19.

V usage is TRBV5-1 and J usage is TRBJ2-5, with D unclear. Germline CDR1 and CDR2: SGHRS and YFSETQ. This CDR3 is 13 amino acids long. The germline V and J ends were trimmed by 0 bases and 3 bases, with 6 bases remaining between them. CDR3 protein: CASSLVGEETQYF. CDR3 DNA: TGCGCCAGCAGCTTGGTAGGAGAAGAGACCCAGTACTTC.

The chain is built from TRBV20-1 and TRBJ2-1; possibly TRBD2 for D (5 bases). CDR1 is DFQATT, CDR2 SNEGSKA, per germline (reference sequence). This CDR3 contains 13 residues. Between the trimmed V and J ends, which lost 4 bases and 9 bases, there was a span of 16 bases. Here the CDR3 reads CSATESPEGEQFF. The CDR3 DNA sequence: TGCAGTGCTACTGAGTCTCCCGAGGGTGAGCAGTTCTTC.

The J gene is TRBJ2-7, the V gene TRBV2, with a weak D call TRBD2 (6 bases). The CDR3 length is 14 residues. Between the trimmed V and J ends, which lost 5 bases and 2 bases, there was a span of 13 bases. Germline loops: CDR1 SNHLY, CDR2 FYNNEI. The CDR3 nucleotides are TGTGCCAGCAGTTCGGAGGGAGCAGCCTACGAGCAGTACTTC. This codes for CASSSEGAAYEQYF. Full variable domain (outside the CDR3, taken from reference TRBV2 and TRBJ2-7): EPEVTQTPSHQVTQMGQEVILRCVPISNHLYFYWYRQILGQKVEFLVSFYNNEISEKSEIFDDQFSVERPDGSNFTLKIRSTKLEDSAMYFCASSSEGAAYEQYFGPGTRLTVT.

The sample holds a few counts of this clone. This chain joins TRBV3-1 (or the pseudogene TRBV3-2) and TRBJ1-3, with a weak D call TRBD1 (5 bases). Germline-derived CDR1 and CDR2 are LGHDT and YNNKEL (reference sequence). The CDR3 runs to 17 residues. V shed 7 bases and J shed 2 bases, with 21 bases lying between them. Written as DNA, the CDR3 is TGTGCCAGCACCCCGATTAGGGCGGGGGGAGCTGGAAACACCATATATTTT. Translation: CASTPIRAGGAGNTIYF.

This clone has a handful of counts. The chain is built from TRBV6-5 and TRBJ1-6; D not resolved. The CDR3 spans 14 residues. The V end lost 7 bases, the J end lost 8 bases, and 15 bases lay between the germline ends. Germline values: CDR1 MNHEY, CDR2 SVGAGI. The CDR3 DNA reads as TGTGCCAGCACCCTTAGGTCAGCGGATTCACCCCTCCACTTT. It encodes CASTLRSADSPLHF.

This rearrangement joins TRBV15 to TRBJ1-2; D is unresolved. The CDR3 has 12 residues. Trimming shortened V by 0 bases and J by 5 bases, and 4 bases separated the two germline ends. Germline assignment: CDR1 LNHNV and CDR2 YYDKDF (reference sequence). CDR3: CATSRDNYGYTF. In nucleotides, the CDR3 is TGTGCCACCAGCAGAGATAATTATGGCTACACCTTC.

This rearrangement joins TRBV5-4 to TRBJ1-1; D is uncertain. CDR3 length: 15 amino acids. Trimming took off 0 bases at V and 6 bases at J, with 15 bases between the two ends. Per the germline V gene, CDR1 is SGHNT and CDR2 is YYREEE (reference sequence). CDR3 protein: CASSLEGGFSSEAFF. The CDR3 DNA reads TGTGCCAGCAGCTTGGAAGGAGGGTTTTCGTCTGAAGCTTTCTTT.

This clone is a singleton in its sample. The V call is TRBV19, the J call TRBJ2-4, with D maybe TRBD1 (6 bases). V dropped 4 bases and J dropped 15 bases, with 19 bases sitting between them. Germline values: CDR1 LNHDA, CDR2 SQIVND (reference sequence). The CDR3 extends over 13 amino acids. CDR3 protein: CASSTEIRGERYF. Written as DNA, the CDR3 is TGTGCCAGTAGTACGGAAATCAGGGGTGAGAGGTACTTC.

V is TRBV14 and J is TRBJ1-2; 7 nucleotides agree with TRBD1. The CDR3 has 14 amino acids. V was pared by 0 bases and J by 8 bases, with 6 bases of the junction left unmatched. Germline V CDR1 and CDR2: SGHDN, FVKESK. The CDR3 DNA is TGTGCCAGCAGCCAAGAGAGGGGGCTACCCGGCTACACCTTC. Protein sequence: CASSQERGLPGYTF.

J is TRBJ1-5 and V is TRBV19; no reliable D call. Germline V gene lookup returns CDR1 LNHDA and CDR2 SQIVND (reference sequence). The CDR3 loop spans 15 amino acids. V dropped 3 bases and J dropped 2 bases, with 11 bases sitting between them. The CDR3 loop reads CASSMEGLGNQPQHF. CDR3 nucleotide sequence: TGTGCCAGTAGTATGGAGGGATTGGGCAATCAGCCCCAGCATTTT.

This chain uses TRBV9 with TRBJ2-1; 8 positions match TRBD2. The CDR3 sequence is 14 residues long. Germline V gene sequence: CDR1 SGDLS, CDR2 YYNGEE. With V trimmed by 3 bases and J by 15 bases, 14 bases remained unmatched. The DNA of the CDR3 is TGTGCCAGCAGCGCTTCCCCCCTTAGCGGGGCGCGGTTCTTC. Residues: CASSASPLSGARFF.

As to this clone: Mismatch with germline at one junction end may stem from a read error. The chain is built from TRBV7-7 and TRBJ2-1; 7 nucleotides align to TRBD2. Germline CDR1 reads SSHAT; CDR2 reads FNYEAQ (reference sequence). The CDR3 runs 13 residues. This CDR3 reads CASSFSGGGEQFF. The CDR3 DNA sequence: TGTGCTAGCAGCTTTTCGGGCGGGGGTGAGCAGTTCTTC.

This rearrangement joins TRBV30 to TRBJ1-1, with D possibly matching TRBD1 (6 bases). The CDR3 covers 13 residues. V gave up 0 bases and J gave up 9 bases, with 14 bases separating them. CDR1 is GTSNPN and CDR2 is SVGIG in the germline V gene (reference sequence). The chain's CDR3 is CAWSVQGTRQAFF. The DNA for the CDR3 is TGTGCCTGGAGTGTACAAGGGACACGTCAAGCTTTCTTT.

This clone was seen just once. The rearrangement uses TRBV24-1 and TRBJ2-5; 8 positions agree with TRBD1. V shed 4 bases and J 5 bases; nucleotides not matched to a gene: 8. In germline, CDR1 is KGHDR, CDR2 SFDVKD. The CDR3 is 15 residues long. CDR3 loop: CATSEPDRDWETQYF. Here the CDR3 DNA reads TGTGCCACCAGTGAACCGGACAGGGATTGGGAGACCCAGTACTTC.

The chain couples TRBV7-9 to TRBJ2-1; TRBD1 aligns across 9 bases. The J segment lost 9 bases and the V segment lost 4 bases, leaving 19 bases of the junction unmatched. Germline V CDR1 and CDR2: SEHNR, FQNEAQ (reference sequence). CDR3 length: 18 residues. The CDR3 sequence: CASSSSKPGQGYNFEQFF. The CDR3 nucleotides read TGTGCCAGCAGCTCGAGTAAACCGGGACAGGGATATAATTTTGAGCAGTTCTTC.

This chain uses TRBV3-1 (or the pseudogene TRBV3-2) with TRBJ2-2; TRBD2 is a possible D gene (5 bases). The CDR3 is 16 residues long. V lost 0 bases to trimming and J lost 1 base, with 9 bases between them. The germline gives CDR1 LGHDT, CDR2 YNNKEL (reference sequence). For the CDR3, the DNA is TGTGCCAGCAGCCAAGATTGGAGCGGGAACACCGGGGAGCTGTTTTTT. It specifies CASSQDWSGNTGELFF.

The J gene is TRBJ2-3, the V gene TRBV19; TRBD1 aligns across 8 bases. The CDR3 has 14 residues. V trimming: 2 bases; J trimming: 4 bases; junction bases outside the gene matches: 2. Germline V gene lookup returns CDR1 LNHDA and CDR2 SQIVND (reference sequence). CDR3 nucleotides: TGTGCCAGTAGTATACAGGGGGCGTCAGATACGCAGTATTTT. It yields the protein CASSIQGASDTQYF.

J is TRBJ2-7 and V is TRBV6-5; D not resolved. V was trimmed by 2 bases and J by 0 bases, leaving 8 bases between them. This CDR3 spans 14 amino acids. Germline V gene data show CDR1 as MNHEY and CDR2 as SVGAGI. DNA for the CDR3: TGTGCCAGCAGTTACCTACCATCCTCCTACGAGCAGTACTTC. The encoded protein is CASSYLPSSYEQYF.

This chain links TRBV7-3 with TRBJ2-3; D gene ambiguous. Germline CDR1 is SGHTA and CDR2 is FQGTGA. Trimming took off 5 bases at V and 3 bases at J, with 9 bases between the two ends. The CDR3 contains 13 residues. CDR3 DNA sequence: TGTGCCAGCAGCCCCCTCCAGACAGATACGCAGTATTTT. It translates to CASSPLQTDTQYF.

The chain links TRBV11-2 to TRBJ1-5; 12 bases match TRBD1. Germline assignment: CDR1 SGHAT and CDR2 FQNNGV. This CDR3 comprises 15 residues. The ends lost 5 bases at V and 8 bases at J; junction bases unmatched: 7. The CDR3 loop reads CASSQGTGGWKPQHF. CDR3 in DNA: TGTGCCAGCAGCCAAGGGACAGGGGGCTGGAAGCCCCAGCATTTT.

Here the CDR3 reads CASSPRQGDSYEQYF. The CDR3 DNA sequence: TGCGCCAGCAGCCCCAGACAGGGTGACTCCTACGAGCAGTACTTC. This chain uses TRBV5-1 with TRBJ2-7; 7 nucleotides agree with TRBD1. V lost 4 bases and J lost 0; bases outside the gene matches: 7. Germline CDR1 SGHRS, CDR2 YFSETQ. The CDR3 extends over 15 amino acids.

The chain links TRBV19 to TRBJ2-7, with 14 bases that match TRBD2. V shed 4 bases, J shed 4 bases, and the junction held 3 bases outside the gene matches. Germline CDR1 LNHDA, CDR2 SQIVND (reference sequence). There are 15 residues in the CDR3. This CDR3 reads CASSKGLAGAYEQYF. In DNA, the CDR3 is TGTGCCAGTAGTAAGGGACTAGCGGGGGCTTACGAGCAGTACTTC.

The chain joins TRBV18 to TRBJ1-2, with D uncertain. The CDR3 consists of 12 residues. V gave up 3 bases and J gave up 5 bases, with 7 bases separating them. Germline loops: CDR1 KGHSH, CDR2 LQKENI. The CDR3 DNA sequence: TGTGCCAGCTCACCTCGCAGTTATGGCTACACCTTC. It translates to CASSPRSYGYTF.

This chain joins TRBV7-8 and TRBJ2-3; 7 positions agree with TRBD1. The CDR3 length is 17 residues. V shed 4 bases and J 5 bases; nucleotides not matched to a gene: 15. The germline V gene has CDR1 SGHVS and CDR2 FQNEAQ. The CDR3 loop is CASSSAQGGEVEDTQYF. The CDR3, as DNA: TGTGCCAGCAGCTCCGCCCAAGGGGGCGAAGTTGAAGATACGCAGTATTTT.

The CDR3 spells CASSETSGTGELFF. The CDR3 DNA sequence: TGTGCCAGCAGTGAGACTAGCGGAACCGGGGAGCTGTTTTTT. The chain couples TRBV2 to TRBJ2-2, with TRBD2 identical over 9 bases. With 3 bases clipped from V and 5 bases from J, the junction kept 1 base outside the gene matches. The CDR3 contains 14 residues. Germline loops: CDR1 SNHLY, CDR2 FYNNEI.

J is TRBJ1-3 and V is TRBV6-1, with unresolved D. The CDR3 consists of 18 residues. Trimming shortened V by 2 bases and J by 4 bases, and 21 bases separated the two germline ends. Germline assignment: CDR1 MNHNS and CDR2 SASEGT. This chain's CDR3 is CASSELKLSGSSGNTIYF. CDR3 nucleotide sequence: TGTGCCAGCAGTGAATTAAAACTTAGCGGGAGCTCCGGAAACACCATATATTTT.